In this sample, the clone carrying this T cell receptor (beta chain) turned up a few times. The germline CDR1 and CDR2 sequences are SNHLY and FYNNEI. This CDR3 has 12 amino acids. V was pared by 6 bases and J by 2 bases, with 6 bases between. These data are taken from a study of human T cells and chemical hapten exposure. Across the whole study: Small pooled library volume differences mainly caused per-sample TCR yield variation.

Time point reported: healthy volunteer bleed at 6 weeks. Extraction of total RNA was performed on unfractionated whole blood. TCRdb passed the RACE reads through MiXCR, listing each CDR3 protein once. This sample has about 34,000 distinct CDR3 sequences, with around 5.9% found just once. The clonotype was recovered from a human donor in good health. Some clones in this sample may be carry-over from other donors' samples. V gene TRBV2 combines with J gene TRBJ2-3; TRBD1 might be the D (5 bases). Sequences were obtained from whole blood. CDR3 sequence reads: CASRDNTDTQYF. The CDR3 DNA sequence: TGTGCCAGCAGGGACAACACAGATACGCAGTATTTT. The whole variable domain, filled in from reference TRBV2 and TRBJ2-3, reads EPEVTQTPSHQVTQMGQEVILRCVPISNHLYFYWYRQILGQKVEFLVSFYNNEISEKSEIFDDQFSVERPDGSNFTLKIRSTKLEDSAMYFCASRDNTDTQYFGPGTRLTVL.